Following are 18 T cell receptor beta chains from one sample sequenced in a study of a mutant IDH1 vaccine in newly diagnosed glioma. This sample's time point: week 11, during vaccination. One vaccine dose held 300 ug of mutant IDH1 20-mer peptide and came with topical imiquimod. Produced via immunoSEQ multiplex PCR; TCRdb's table is partial and in-frame only. The sample yields roughly 120,000 clones, 75% to 90% seen once. Their antigens are not known. Sequences were derived from PBMCs, sampled from a glioma patient whose treatment included an IDH1 peptide vaccine. Receptors were obtained from a woman in her forties or fifties with glioma.

The CDR3 DNA sequence: TGCAGCGTTGAGCAAACGGGACTAGCGGAACGCACAGATACGCAGTATTTT. Encoded protein: CSVEQTGLAERTDTQYF. The rearrangement uses TRBV29-1 and TRBJ2-3; the match to TRBD2 covers 11 bases. From germline, CDR1 is SQVTM and CDR2 ANQGSEA. V gave up 3 bases and J gave up 1 base; unmatched junction bases: 9. CDR3 length: 17 residues.

CDR3 nucleotide sequence: TGTGCCAGCAGTTTTACCCGGGCAGCAAGCACTGAAGCTTTCTTT. Translation gives CASSFTRAASTEAFF. The chain is built from TRBV28 and TRBJ1-1; D ambiguous. V lost 3 bases to trimming and J lost 4 bases, with 15 bases between them. This CDR3 spans 15 amino acids. In germline, CDR1 is MDHEN, CDR2 SYDVKM.

The rearrangement uses TRBV10-3 and TRBJ2-1; D possibly uses TRBD1 or TRBD2 (5 bases each). V lost 3 bases, J lost 0 bases, and 9 bases lay in between. This CDR3 region has 15 residues. Germline V gene lookup returns CDR1 ENHRY and CDR2 SYGVKD. The CDR3 region is CAISDTGGSYNEQFF. In DNA, the CDR3 is TGTGCCATCAGTGATACAGGAGGCTCCTACAATGAGCAGTTCTTC.

This clone was counted once. The chain combines TRBV5-4 with TRBJ2-3; the D gene could be TRBD1 or TRBD2 (5 bases each). V lost 2 bases and J lost 6, with 16 bases in between. This CDR3 spans 15 amino acids. Germline V lookup: CDR1 SGHNT, CDR2 YYREEE (reference sequence). This chain's CDR3 is CASSFWGRGDDTQYF. For the CDR3, the DNA is TGTGCCAGCAGCTTTTGGGGGAGAGGGGACGATACGCAGTATTTT.

This chain connects TRBV5-1 to TRBJ2-7; no reliable D call. This CDR3 spans 14 amino acids. The germline CDR1 and CDR2 sequences are SGHRS and YFSETQ. Trimming shortened V by 2 bases and J by 0 bases, and 9 bases separated the two germline ends. In nucleotides, the CDR3 is TGCGCCAGCAGCTTAGCCAGTCTCTCCTACGAGCAGTACTTC. This encodes CASSLASLSYEQYF.

This sequence joins TRBV10-3 and TRBJ1-5; D not resolved. Germline CDR1 reads ENHRY; CDR2 reads SYGVKD. V was shortened by 1 base and J by 4 bases, with 11 bases between the two germline ends. The CDR3 totals 15 residues. The CDR3 coding sequence is TGTGCCATCAGTGAGTGGGGTGAGGAGAATCAGCCCCAGCATTTT. Translated: CAISEWGEENQPQHF.

In its sample, this clone was seen once. J is TRBJ2-7 and V is TRBV7-1; D possibly uses TRBD1 or TRBD2 (5 bases each). TRBV7-1 is flagged as an ORF with uncertain function. The CDR3 is 13 amino acids. With 4 bases removed from V and 6 bases from J, the gap between germline ends came to 13 bases. The CDR3 DNA is TGTGCCAGCAGCTTAGTTTGGGGACCCGAGCAGTACTTC. This translates into CASSLVWGPEQYF.

This clone has just one count. The chain combines TRBV28 with TRBJ2-1; D remains unclear. Trimming cost V 4 bases and J 1 base, with 17 bases left between them. Germline V gives CDR1 MDHEN, CDR2 SYDVKM. This CDR3 is built from 17 residues. The CDR3, as DNA: TGTGCCAGCAGTTCCCCGACTGCCGCCGGATCCTACAATGAGCAGTTCTTC. Its translation: CASSSPTAAGSYNEQFF.

J is TRBJ1-5 and V is TRBV2; a weak D match, TRBD1 (5 bases). The V end lost 5 bases, the J end lost 2 bases, and 16 bases lay between the germline ends. Germline CDR1 SNHLY, CDR2 FYNNEI. There are 16 residues in the CDR3. CDR3 nucleotide sequence: TGTGCCAGCAGTCGGACACCTAATAGGGGCAATCAGCCCCAGCATTTT. It specifies CASSRTPNRGNQPQHF.

The V call is TRBV30, the J call TRBJ2-1, with D perhaps matching TRBD1 (6 bases). Germline V gene sequence: CDR1 GTSNPN, CDR2 SVGIG (reference sequence). This CDR3 comprises 14 residues. V gave up 3 bases and J gave up 0 bases, with 9 bases separating them. CDR3 DNA sequence: TGTGCCTGGAGGGGGGCCAGCTCCTACAATGAGCAGTTCTTC. It is translated as CAWRGASSYNEQFF.

This chain joins TRBV11-3 and TRBJ2-1; D may be TRBD2 (5 bases). The V end was cut by 4 bases, the J end by 4 bases, with 8 bases between. This CDR3 is 13 amino acids long. CDR1 and CDR2 from the germline V gene are SGHNT and YENEEA. The CDR3 region has the DNA TGTGCCAGCAGCTCTGGACTGTACAATGAGCAGTTCTTC. Amino acid sequence: CASSSGLYNEQFF.

This chain joins TRBV2 and TRBJ2-1; unclear D gene. V was trimmed by 8 bases and J by 0 bases, leaving 11 bases between them. Germline V gives CDR1 SNHLY, CDR2 FYNNEI. The CDR3 is 14 residues long. The CDR3 bases are TGTGCCAGCCTAAAGCAGGCCTCCTACAATGAGCAGTTCTTC. Its translation is CASLKQASYNEQFF.

The chain has TRBV7-3 and TRBJ2-1, with a tentative D call TRBD2 (6 bases). V shed 9 bases and J shed 3 bases, with 12 bases lying between them. Looked up from germline, CDR1 is SGHTA and CDR2 is FQGTGA. This CDR3 region has 13 residues. The CDR3 sequence: CASSRELYNEQFF. The CDR3 region has the DNA TGTGCCAGTAGCCGGGAGCTCTACAATGAGCAGTTCTTC.

This chain connects TRBV28 to TRBJ1-2; D unresolved. This CDR3 is 15 amino acids long. CDR1 MDHEN and CDR2 SYDVKM come from the germline V gene. V dropped 5 bases and J dropped 4 bases, with 17 bases sitting between them. The CDR3 DNA reads TGTGCCAGCAGTCGTGTCCCATCCTACCTCTATGGCTACACCTTC. It is translated as CASSRVPSYLYGYTF.

The J gene is TRBJ2-3, the V gene TRBV19; 7 positions agree with TRBD2. V lost 3 bases and J lost 0; bases outside the gene matches: 6. The CDR3 sequence is 16 residues long. The germline V gene has CDR1 LNHDA and CDR2 SQIVND (reference sequence). The CDR3 bases are TGTGCCAGTAGTATCCGGCTAGCGGAAAGCACAGATACGCAGTATTTT. Translation gives CASSIRLAESTDTQYF.

This clone was seen once. V is TRBV9 and J is TRBJ2-2; D unresolved. The CDR3 spans 14 residues. V lost 0 bases and J lost 0, with 3 bases in between. Germline CDR1 SGDLS, CDR2 YYNGEE. DNA of the CDR3: TGTGCCAGCAGCGTAGAAGCGAACACCGGGGAGCTGTTTTTT. Residues: CASSVEANTGELFF.

V usage is TRBV5-6 and J usage is TRBJ2-7; TRBD1 matches 10 bases. This CDR3 has 15 residues. Trimming took 3 bases from V and 5 from J; bases not matched to a gene: 8. Germline V gives CDR1 SGHDT, CDR2 YYEEEE. The CDR3 spells CASSYPGTGAHEQYF. DNA for the CDR3: TGTGCCAGCAGCTACCCCGGGACAGGGGCCCACGAGCAGTACTTC.

This chain connects TRBV18 to TRBJ2-3; 8 positions match TRBD2. Germline V gene data show CDR1 as KGHSH and CDR2 as LQKENI. With V trimmed by 2 bases and J by 5 bases, 9 bases remained unmatched. CDR3 size: 16 residues. The CDR3 sequence: CASSPLISGAKDTQYF. CDR3 DNA sequence: TGTGCCAGCTCACCATTAATTAGCGGGGCCAAAGATACGCAGTATTTT.